This TCR beta chain was recovered during a study of T cell changes during pregnancy in multiple sclerosis (dated by TCRdb to about 2019). About the study as a whole: In women with multiple sclerosis, the researchers looked at how the T cell repertoire shifted as pregnancy progressed.

Preparation of the library involved the immunoSEQ multiplex PCR assay. TCRdb stores this immuneACCESS table with in-frame sequences only. Part of the clones is absent; in the studies checked, under half of the shortfall reflects unresolved V genes, and no reason is known for the rest. The table for this sample lists 65,000 to 95,000 clones; 94% of them were counted only once. 0.8% to 1% of the sample comes from the top ten. In regard to this clone: What this receptor recognizes is not known. No per-base quality is available; no much larger clone lies one base away. The same CDR3 is also encoded by other DNA sequences in this sample.

The sequencing used peripheral blood, collected in the second trimester of pregnancy. The source of this sequence is a female donor in good health, enrolled as a control in a pregnancy study.

The bases are TGTGCCAGCAGTTTACAGGGAGGCTCCTACGAGCAGTACTTC. This sequence encodes CASSLQGGSYEQYF. The chain was built from TRBV28 and TRBJ2-7; the D region possibly corresponds to TRBD2 (6 bases align). The CDR3, from cysteine to phenylalanine, totals 14 residues. This entry keeps only the CDR3 DNA: 42 bases, framed from base 1. V is cut by 2 bases and J by 0 bases, and the space between the germline ends is 8 bases. The germline V gene gives CDR1 as MDHEN and CDR2 as SYDVKM. Joined to the reference TRBV28 and TRBJ2-7 proteins, this CDR3 gives the full variable domain: DVKVTQSSRYLVKRTGEKVFLECVQDMDHENMFWYRQDPGLGLRLIYFSYDVKMKEKGDIPEGYSVSREKKERFSLILESASTNQTSMYLCASSLQGGSYEQYFGPGTRLTVT.